This TCR beta chain appears in the sequencing data of a study of human T cells and chemical hapten exposure (dated by TCRdb to 2020 to 2023). General notes on the study: For sensitization, 2% DPC in acetone was applied to a roughly 2 cm by roughly 2 cm area of upper inner arm skin. Alopecia areata with under or over 50% scalp involvement, alopecia totalis and alopecia universalis were represented in the patient cohort, which was mostly female. Peripheral blood TCR repertoire changes were tracked in vivo in alopecia patients during primary and secondary sensitization to the hapten diphenylcyclopropenone (DPC). Libraries were combined into a pool for sequencing, and differences in TCR yield between samples came mainly from small differences in library volumes within the pool. Patch testing was done on the upper back using Finn chambers containing 0.01% DPC, and results were scored after 6 days according to International Contact Dermatitis Research Group standards. Blood samples were taken from patients before sensitization (week 0) and then at 2, 6 and about 24 weeks after DPC sensitization. Throughout the approximately 24-week study period, patients were also given weekly therapeutic DPC doses on the scalp. Blood for TCR sequencing was provided by twenty-nine alopecia patients at one to four time points (pre-sensitization, 2, 6 and 24 weeks). What the research found in general, with its limitations: Because all patients had alopecia, a presumed autoimmune disease, the immune response of the patients might differ from that of healthy individuals. Repeated subsampling changed both the strength of the expansion versus patch-test correlation and the threshold at which the correlation became significant. A positive correlation was found between the number of PT1 expanded TCRs and patch test score, with significance reached at thresholds 8, 16 and 32 but not 4. Compared with pre-sensitization or healthy control sets, expanded TCRs formed significantly more large CDR3 similarity clusters, which is consistent with antigen-driven responses. DPC sensitization did not change how many TCRs were above 1 in 1000 frequency, and no evidence was found of alterations in global repertoire structure.

This clonotype was picked up many times. The clone's antigen remains unknown. No qualities accompany the bases; no much larger clone lies one base away. To prepare the library, RACE was applied. The instrument given in TCRdb is NextSeq 500. During library preparation, unique molecular identifiers were attached to individual cDNA molecules so that TCRs could be counted quantitatively and reproducibly. For every blood RNA sample, sequencing covered both the TCR alpha and TCR beta chains. Processing in the source paper ran as follows. A median of approximately 100,000 TCRs per sample was observed, with a range of about 20,000 to 690,600. The Decombinator software suite was used to annotate V, J and CDR3 in the TCR reads. To make PS versus PT1 abundance plots, every sample was subsampled to the same number of TCRs (28,000). TCRs were defined as expanded if absent before sensitization and observed at least eight times at the 2-week time point. The raw public data were reprocessed by TCRdb itself: fastp quality trimming at Q25, MiXCR clonotype calling, in-frame beta chains only. All rows with the same CDR3 protein become a single entry with the most common DNA and genes. The V and J calls shown here were made by TCRdb, not taken from the authors' results. The sample table records roughly 380,000 distinct CDR3 sequences; 5.1% of these occur just once. About 2.5% of the sample goes to the ten largest clones.

The CDR3 starts with the cysteine, ends with the phenylalanine, and has 16 residues. Just CDR3 DNA is preserved here, 48 bases in frame from base 1. Reading the germline V gene gives CDR1 LGHNA and CDR2 YSLEER. Compared with germline, V lacks 0 bases and J lacks 3 bases; bases without a gene match: 7. According to the study, the label for this sample's time point signals: pre-sensitization, week 0. In the paper's terms, the treatment or condition label means: therapeutic diphenylcyclopropenone sensitization with weekly scalp DPC. Blood at each patch-test visit was drawn before the patch test was applied. Patients were considered eligible if aged 18 to 70, diagnosed with alopecia and deemed suitable for DPC therapy, and patients were excluded if pregnant. Unfractionated whole blood was collected in Tempus Blood RNA tubes, and total RNA was extracted from that blood.

This clonotype was sampled from a woman in her 50s with alopecia areata. Some clones in this sample may be carry-over from other donors' samples. This receptor chain uses TRBV4-3 and TRBJ2-7, with 8 central nucleotides matching TRBD2. Sequenced material: whole blood, taken in connection with sensitization to the hapten diphenylcyclopropenone (DPC). The CDR3 region reads CASSQEPAGVVYEQYF. The nucleotide sequence is TGCGCCAGCAGCCAAGAACCAGCGGGAGTCGTCTACGAGCAGTACTTC.